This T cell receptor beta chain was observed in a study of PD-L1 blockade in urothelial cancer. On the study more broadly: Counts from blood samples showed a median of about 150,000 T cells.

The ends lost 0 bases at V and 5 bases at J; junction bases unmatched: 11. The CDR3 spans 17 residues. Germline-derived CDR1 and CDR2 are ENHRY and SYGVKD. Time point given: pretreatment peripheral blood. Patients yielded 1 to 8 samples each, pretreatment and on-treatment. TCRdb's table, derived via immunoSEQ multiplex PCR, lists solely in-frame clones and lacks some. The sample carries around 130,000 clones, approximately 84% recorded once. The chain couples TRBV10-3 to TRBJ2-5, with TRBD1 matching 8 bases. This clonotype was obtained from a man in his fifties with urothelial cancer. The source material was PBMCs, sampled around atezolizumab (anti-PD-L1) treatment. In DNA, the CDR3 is TGTGCCATCAGTGAGTCGACCAGGGGGCGCCTGGGCGAGACCCAGTACTTC. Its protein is CAISESTRGRLGETQYF.